A selection of T cell receptor beta chains follows, all from one sample in a study of regulatory T cells in long-lasting Graves disease. Via MiXCR, TCRdb re-called the multiplex PCR reads, giving one row per CDR3 protein. The table lists about 520,000 distinct CDR3 sequences, 12% of them singletons. These data were also reused for a study on T cells in Graves' hyperthyroidism and ophthalmopathy.

Sequencing was performed on peripheral blood mononuclear cells (PBMCs), taken at new diagnosis, from a patient treated with antithyroid drugs. The source is a woman aged 25 to 45 with Graves disease. The CDR3 runs from the conserved cysteine through the conserved F or W. D genes are given only for firm matches. A row's size may be missing; if present it is once, few, many or a size class.

v_call	d_call	clone_size	j_call	cdr3_aa	cdr3_nt
TRBV9	TRBD1	many	TRBJ2-7	CASSVGDRAVEQYF	TGTGCCAGCAGCGTCGGGGACAGGGCTGTCGAGCAGTACTTC
TRBV6-6	.	few	TRBJ2-2	CASSYSTPSQTGTGELFF	TGTGCCAGCAGTTACTCGACTCCCTCCCAGACAGGCACCGGGGAGCTGTTTTTT
TRBV11-2	.	few	TRBJ2-1	CASSQDPYNEQFF	TGCGCCAGCAGCCAAGACCCGTACAATGAGCAGTTCTTC
TRBV5-1	.	many	TRBJ2-7	CASSSEPFQGTYEQYF	TGCGCCAGCAGCTCGGAACCTTTCCAGGGTACCTACGAGCAGTACTTC
TRBV27	.	.	TRBJ2-1	CASRPGTPLHEQFF	TGTGCCAGCAGACCCGGGACTCCCCTCCATGAGCAGTTCTTC
TRBV7-8	.	many	TRBJ2-3	CASSLTQNTDTQYF	TGTGCCAGCAGCTTAACACAGAACACAGATACGCAGTATTTT
TRBV2	TRBD2	many	TRBJ2-7	CASRRERGQGSYEQYF	TGTGCCAGCAGAAGAGAGCGGGGTCAGGGTTCCTACGAGCAGTACTTC
TRBV5-1	.	few	TRBJ2-3	CASSLGRAGTDTQYF	TGCGCCAGCAGCTTGGGTAGGGCGGGGACAGATACGCAGTATTTT
TRBV7-8	.	many	TRBJ1-5	CASSSWRGRDGVSNQPQHF	TGTGCCAGCAGCTCATGGAGGGGTAGGGACGGGGTTAGCAATCAGCCCCAGCATTTT
TRBV7-8	.	.	TRBJ1-1	CASSLDGRSEAFF	TGTGCCAGCAGCTTAGACGGTAGGTCTGAAGCTTTCTTT
TRBV28	.	many	TRBJ1-6	CASSLAGRTLYNSPLHF	TGTGCCAGCAGTTTAGCCGGACGGACTCTTTATAATTCACCCCTCCACTTT
TRBV5-1	TRBD1	many	TRBJ2-3	CASSADRNTDTQYF	TGCGCCAGCAGCGCGGACAGGAACACAGATACGCAGTATTTT
TRBV11-2	TRBD1	.	TRBJ2-1	CASSPGAGGNIGNEQFF	TGTGCCAGCAGCCCTGGGGCAGGGGGTAATATAGGCAATGAGCAGTTCTTC
TRBV6-1	.	many	TRBJ1-2	CASKVVDTSNYGYTF	TGTGCCAGTAAAGTGGTGGACACCTCTAACTATGGCTACACCTTC
TRBV3-1	TRBD1	few	TRBJ2-7	CASSQTLGTGSHEQYF	TGTGCCAGCAGCCAAACCCTCGGGACAGGGTCCCACGAGCAGTACTTC
TRBV7-9	.	many	TRBJ1-4	CASSPRGPTGEKLFF	TGTGCCAGCAGCCCCAGGGGCCCGACGGGTGAAAAACTGTTTTTT
TRBV2	.	many	TRBJ1-1	CASSDTGITEAFF	TGTGCCAGCAGTGATACAGGGATCACTGAAGCTTTCTTT
TRBV27	.	many	TRBJ2-2	CASSLGQAGELFF	TGTGCCAGCAGTTTAGGGCAGGCCGGGGAGCTGTTTTTT
TRBV6-1	.	few	TRBJ2-2	CASSKQGTLNTGELFF	TGTGCCAGCAGTAAGCAGGGGACATTGAACACCGGGGAGCTGTTTTTT
TRBV5-6	TRBD2	many	TRBJ2-5	CASTVEGGLAGRQETQYF	TGTGCCAGCACCGTCGAAGGGGGACTAGCGGGACGGCAAGAGACCCAGTACTTC
TRBV12-3/TRBV12-4	TRBD2	many	TRBJ2-2	CASSSGLAYTGELFF	TGTGCCAGCAGTTCCGGACTAGCCTACACCGGGGAGCTGTTTTTT
TRBV20-1	.	many	TRBJ2-5	CSALPPYAGQETQYF	TGCAGTGCTCTCCCCCCATACGCCGGCCAAGAGACCCAGTACTTC
TRBV27	TRBD1	.	TRBJ2-2	CASSSNPGTGGPLHPGGELFF	TGTGCCAGCAGTTCTAACCCCGGGACAGGGGGCCCTCTGCATCCGGGCGGGGAGCTGTTTTTT
TRBV5-6	.	.	TRBJ1-6	CASSPIDSYNSPLHF	TGTGCCAGCAGCCCGATAGACAGTTATAATTCACCCCTCCACTTT
TRBV5-5	.	once	TRBJ2-3	CASSLRLTTITDTQYF	TGTGCCAGCAGCTTGAGGTTAACAACCATCACAGATACGCAGTATTTT
TRBV3-1	.	many	TRBJ2-1	CASSPQTQGVYNEQFF	TGTGCCAGCAGCCCGCAGACCCAAGGGGTATACAATGAGCAGTTCTTC
TRBV25-1	.	.	TRBJ1-4	CASSEVQNKKLFF	TGTGCCAGCAGTGAAGTACAGAACAAAAAACTGTTTTTT
TRBV20-1	.	.	TRBJ2-5	CNARVTNRETQYF	TGCAATGCTAGAGTGACTAATCGAGAGACCCAGTACTTC
TRBV13	.	many	TRBJ1-1	CASSTERNTEAFF	TGTGCCAGCAGCACTGAGAGGAACACTGAAGCTTTCTTT
TRBV24-1	.	many	TRBJ2-4	CATQLGDIQYF	TGTGCCACGCAGCTAGGAGACATTCAGTACTTC
TRBV27	.	many	TRBJ1-6	CASRGVSDNSPLHF	TGTGCCAGCAGGGGGGTGTCGGATAATTCACCCCTCCACTTT
TRBV28	.	many	TRBJ2-7	CASTPPSTAFYEQYF	TGTGCCAGCACCCCTCCTTCGACAGCCTTCTACGAGCAGTACTTC
TRBV10-2	.	few	TRBJ1-5	CASSDGGGQPQHF	TGCGCCAGCAGTGATGGGGGAGGTCAGCCCCAGCATTTT
TRBV5-6	.	.	TRBJ2-1	CASSWQGSYNEQFF	TGTGCCAGCAGCTGGCAGGGCTCCTACAATGAGCAGTTCTTC
TRBV27	TRBD1	.	TRBJ1-6	CASRAWGQINSPLHF	TGTGCCAGCAGAGCGTGGGGACAGATTAATTCACCCCTCCACTTT
TRBV9	.	few	TRBJ2-2	CASSAGSWYPGELLF	TGTGCCAGCAGCGCGGGGTCTTGGTATCCCGGGGAGCTGCTTTTT
TRBV2	.	few	TRBJ1-4	CATSPAFFRKLFF	TGTGCCACCTCCCCGGCCTTTTTTAGAAAACTGTTTTTT
TRBV3-1	.	few	TRBJ1-6	CASSRYPATYNSPLHF	TGTGCCAGCAGCCGGTACCCCGCAACCTATAATTCACCCCTCCACTTT
TRBV7-9	TRBD2	many	TRBJ2-1	CASSARLAGASNEQFF	TGTGCCAGCAGCGCCCGACTAGCGGGAGCGTCCAATGAGCAGTTCTTC
TRBV2	.	many	TRBJ1-1	CASRDLLTEAFF	TGTGCCAGCAGGGACCTCTTGACCGAAGCTTTCTTT
TRBV6-5	.	.	TRBJ2-4	CASSNSGQGNIQYF	TGTGCCAGCAGTAACTCAGGGCAGGGAAACATTCAGTACTTC
TRBV13	TRBD1	many	TRBJ2-7	CASSSGRDRRGEQYF	TGTGCCAGCAGCTCCGGACGGGACAGACGAGGAGAGCAGTACTTC
TRBV9	TRBD2	.	TRBJ2-7	CASSVELAGSYEQYF	TGTGCCAGCAGCGTAGAACTAGCGGGCTCCTACGAGCAGTACTTC
TRBV12-3/TRBV12-4	.	many	TRBJ2-7	CASSLAPGYEQYF	TGTGCCAGCAGTTTAGCGCCTGGTTACGAGCAGTACTTC
TRBV7-2	.	.	TRBJ1-1	CASSPTVPVAFF	TGTGCCAGCAGCCCGACAGTCCCAGTAGCTTTCTTT
TRBV5-5	.	many	TRBJ1-6	CASSSSDLSSYNSPLHF	TGTGCCAGCAGCTCATCCGACCTGAGCTCCTATAATTCACCCCTCCACTTT
TRBV6-2/TRBV6-3	.	many	TRBJ2-2	CASSYVENTGELFF	TGTGCCAGCAGTTATGTGGAGAACACCGGGGAGCTGTTTTTT
TRBV4-1	TRBD2	few	TRBJ2-5	CASSQVKREQETQYF	TGCGCCAGCAGCCAAGTCAAGCGGGAACAAGAGACCCAGTACTTC
TRBV24-1	.	many	TRBJ2-1	CATSGARGSYNEQFF	TGTGCCACCAGTGGGGCGAGGGGCTCCTACAATGAGCAGTTCTTC
TRBV30	TRBD2	many	TRBJ2-1	CAWSALPNGRTNSYNEQFF	TGTGCCTGGAGTGCCCTTCCTAACGGGAGGACGAACTCCTACAATGAGCAGTTCTTC
TRBV10-3	.	many	TRBJ1-5	CAVEYSNQPQHF	TGTGCCGTAGAATATAGCAATCAGCCCCAGCATTTT
TRBV12-3/TRBV12-4	TRBD1	.	TRBJ2-5	CASNRQGLRQETQYF	TGTGCCAGCAACCGACAGGGGCTCCGTCAAGAGACCCAGTACTTC
TRBV6-1	.	many	TRBJ1-6	CASRRTEGMYNSPLHF	TGTGCCAGCAGGAGGACAGAAGGGATGTATAATTCACCCCTCCACTTT
TRBV7-6	.	many	TRBJ2-7	CASSRDTSSYEQYF	TGTGCCAGCAGCAGGGACACCTCCTCCTACGAGCAGTACTTC
TRBV7-3	TRBD2	many	TRBJ2-3	CASSLGAGEDTQYF	TGTGCCAGCAGCTTAGGAGCGGGGGAGGATACGCAGTATTTT